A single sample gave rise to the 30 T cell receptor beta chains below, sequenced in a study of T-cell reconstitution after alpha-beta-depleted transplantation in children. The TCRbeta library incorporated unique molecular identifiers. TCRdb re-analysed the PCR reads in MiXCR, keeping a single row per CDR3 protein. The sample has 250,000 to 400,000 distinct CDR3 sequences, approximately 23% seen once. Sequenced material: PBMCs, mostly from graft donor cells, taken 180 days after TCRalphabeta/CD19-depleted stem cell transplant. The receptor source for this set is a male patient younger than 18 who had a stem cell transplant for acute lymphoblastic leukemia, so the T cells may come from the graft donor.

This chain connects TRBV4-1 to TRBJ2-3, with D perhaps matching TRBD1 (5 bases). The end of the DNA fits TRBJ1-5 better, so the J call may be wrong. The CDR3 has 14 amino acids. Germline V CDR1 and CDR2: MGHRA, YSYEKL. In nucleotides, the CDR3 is TGCGCCAGCAGCCAAGATGAGGGGACCGATACGCAGCATTTT. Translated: CASSQDEGTDTQHF.

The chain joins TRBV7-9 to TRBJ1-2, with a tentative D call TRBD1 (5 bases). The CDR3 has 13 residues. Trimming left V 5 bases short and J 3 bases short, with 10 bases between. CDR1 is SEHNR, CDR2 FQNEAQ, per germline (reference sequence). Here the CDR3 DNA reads TGTGCCAGCAGCCGGGACGGAGACTATGGCTACACCTTC. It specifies CASSRDGDYGYTF. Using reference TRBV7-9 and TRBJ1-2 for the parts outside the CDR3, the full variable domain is DTGVSQNPRHKITKRGQNVTFRCDPISEHNRLYWYRQTLGQGPEFLTYFQNEAQLEKSRLLSDRFSAERPKGSFSTLEIQRTEQGDSAMYLCASSRDGDYGYTFGSGTRLTVV.

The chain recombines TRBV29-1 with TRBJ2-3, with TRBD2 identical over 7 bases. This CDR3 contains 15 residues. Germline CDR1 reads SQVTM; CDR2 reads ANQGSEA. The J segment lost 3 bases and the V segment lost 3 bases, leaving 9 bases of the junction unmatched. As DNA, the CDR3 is TGCAGCGTTGAGTCTGGGAGGGCCGGAACAGATACGCAGTATTTT. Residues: CSVESGRAGTDTQYF.

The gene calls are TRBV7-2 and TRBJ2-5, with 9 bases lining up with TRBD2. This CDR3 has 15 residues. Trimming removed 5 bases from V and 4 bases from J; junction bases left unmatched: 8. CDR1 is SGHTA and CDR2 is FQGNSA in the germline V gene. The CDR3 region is CASSRGGEGRETQYF. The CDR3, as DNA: TGTGCCAGCAGCCGCGGGGGGGAGGGCCGAGAGACCCAGTACTTC.

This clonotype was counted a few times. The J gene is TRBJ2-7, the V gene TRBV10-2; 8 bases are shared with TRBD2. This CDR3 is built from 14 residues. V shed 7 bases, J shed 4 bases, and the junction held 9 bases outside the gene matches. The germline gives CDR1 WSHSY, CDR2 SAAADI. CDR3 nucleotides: TGCGCCAGCACCAAGAAGGTAGCGGGGTACGAGCAGTACTTC. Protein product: CASTKKVAGYEQYF.

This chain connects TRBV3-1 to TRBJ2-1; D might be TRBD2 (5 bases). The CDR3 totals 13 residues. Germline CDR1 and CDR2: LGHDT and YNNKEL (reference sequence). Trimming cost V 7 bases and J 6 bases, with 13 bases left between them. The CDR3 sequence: CASMEAPGNEQFF. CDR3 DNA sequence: TGTGCCAGCATGGAGGCTCCGGGCAATGAGCAGTTCTTC.

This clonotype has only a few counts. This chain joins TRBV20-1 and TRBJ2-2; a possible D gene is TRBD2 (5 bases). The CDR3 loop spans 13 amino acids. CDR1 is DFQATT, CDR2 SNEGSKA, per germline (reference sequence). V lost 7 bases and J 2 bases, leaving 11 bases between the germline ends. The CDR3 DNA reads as TGCAGTGGCGCGGGCATAAACACCGGGGAGCTGTTTTTT. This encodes CSGAGINTGELFF.

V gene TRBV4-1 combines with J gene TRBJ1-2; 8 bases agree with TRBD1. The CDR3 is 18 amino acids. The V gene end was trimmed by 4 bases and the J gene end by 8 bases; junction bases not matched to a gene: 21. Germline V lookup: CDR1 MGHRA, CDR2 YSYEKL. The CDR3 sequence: CASSRGLVRRGPREGYTF. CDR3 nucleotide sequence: TGCGCCAGCAGCCGAGGCTTGGTCCGCAGGGGGCCTAGGGAAGGCTACACCTTC.

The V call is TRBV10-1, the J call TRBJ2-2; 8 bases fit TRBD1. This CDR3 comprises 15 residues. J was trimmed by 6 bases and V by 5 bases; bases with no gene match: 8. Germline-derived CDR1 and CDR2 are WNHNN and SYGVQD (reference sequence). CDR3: CASSLDRVGSGELFF. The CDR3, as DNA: TGCGCCAGCAGTTTGGACAGGGTTGGATCCGGGGAGCTGTTTTTT.

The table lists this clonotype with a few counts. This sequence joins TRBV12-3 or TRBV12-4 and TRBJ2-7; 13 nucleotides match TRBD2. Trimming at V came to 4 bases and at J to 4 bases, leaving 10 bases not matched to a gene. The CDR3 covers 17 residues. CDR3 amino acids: CASSSGLAGPLLYEQYF. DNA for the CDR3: TGTGCCAGCAGTTCGGGACTAGCGGGACCACTCCTGTACGAGCAGTACTTC.

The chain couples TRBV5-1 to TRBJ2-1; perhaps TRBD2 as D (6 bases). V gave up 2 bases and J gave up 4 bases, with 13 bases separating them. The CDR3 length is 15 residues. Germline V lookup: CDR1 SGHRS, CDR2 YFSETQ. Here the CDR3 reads CASSLLSGRYNEQFF. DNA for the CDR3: TGCGCCAGCAGCTTACTTAGCGGCAGGTACAATGAGCAGTTCTTC.

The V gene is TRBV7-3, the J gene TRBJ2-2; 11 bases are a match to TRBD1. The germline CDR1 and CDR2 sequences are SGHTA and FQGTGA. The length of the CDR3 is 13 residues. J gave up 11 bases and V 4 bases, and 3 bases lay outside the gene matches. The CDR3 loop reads CASSSGTGGELFF. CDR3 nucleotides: TGTGCCAGCAGCTCCGGGACAGGGGGAGAGCTGTTTTTT. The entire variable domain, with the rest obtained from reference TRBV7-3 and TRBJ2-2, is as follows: GAGVSQTPSNKVTEKGKYVELRCDPISGHTALYWYRQSLGQGPEFLIYFQGTGAADDSGLPNDRFFAVRPEGSVSTLKIQRTERGDSAVYLCASSSGTGGELFFGEGSRLTVL.

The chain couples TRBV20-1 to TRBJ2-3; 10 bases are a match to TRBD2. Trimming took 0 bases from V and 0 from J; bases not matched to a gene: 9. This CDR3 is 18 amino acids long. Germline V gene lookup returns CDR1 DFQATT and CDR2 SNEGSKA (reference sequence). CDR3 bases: TGCAGTGCTAGAGAGCCGCTAGGACTAGCGGCAAGCACAGATACGCAGTATTTT. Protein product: CSAREPLGLAASTDTQYF.

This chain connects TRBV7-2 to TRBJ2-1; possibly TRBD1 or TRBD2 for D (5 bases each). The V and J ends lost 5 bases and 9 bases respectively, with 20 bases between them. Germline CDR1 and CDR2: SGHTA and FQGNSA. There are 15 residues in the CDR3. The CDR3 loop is CASSPVDKGRGEQFF. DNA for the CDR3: TGTGCCAGCAGCCCAGTAGACAAGGGACGGGGTGAGCAGTTCTTC.

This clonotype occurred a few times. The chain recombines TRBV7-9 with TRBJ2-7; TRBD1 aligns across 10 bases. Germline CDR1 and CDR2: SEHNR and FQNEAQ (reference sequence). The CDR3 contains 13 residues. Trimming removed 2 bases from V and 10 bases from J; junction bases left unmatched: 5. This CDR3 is CASSLPGQGYQYF. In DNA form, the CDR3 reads TGTGCCAGCAGCTTACCGGGACAGGGGTACCAGTACTTC.

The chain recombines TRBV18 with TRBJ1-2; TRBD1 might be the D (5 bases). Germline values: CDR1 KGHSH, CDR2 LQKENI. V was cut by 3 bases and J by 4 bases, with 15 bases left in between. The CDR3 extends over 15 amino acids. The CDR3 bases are TGTGCCAGCTCACCGGGGCAGGGAAATTTCTATGGCTACACCTTC. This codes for CASSPGQGNFYGYTF.

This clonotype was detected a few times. The CDR3 here is CATSDGRGLAFPEQFF. CDR3 DNA: TGTGCCACCAGTGATGGCCGGGGTCTAGCGTTTCCCGAGCAGTTCTTC. The chain employs TRBV24-1 and TRBJ2-1, with D possibly being TRBD2 (6 bases). This CDR3 spans 16 amino acids. CDR1 is KGHDR, CDR2 SFDVKD, per germline. Deletions cut 3 bases from V and 10 bases from J, with 21 bases between.

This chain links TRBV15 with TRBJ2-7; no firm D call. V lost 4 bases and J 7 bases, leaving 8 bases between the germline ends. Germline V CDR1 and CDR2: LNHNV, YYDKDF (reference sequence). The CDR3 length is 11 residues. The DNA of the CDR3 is TGTGCCACCAGCAACAGAGGTGAGCAGTACTTC. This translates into CATSNRGEQYF.

The CDR3 DNA reads TGTGCCAGCAGTTACTGGACTACTAAAACCTACGAGCAGTACTTC. Translated, it gives CASSYWTTKTYEQYF. V and J are TRBV6-5 and TRBJ2-7, with D possibly being TRBD2 (6 bases). The CDR3 runs 15 residues. V gave up 1 base and J gave up 2 bases, with 12 bases separating them. Germline V gives CDR1 MNHEY, CDR2 SVGAGI.

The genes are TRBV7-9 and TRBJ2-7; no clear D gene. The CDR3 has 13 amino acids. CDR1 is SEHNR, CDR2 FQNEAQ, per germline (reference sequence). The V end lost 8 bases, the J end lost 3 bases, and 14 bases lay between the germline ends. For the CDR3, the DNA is TGTGCCAGCGCTAAACTCAACTACTACGAGCAGTACTTC. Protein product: CASAKLNYYEQYF.

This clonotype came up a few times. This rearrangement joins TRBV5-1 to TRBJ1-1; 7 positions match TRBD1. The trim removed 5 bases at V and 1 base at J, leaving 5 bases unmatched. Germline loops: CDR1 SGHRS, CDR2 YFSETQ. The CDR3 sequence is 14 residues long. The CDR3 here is CASRPGGSNTEAFF. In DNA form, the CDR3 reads TGCGCCAGCAGGCCAGGGGGTTCGAACACTGAAGCTTTCTTT. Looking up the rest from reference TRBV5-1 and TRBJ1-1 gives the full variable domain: KAGVTQTPRYLIKTRGQQVTLSCSPISGHRSVSWYQQTPGQGLQFLFEYFSETQRNKGNFPGRFSGRQFSNSRSEMNVSTLELGDSALYLCASRPGGSNTEAFFGQGTRLTVV.

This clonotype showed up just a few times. CDR3 DNA: TGTGCCACCAGCGTACCGGGACTAGCGGGAGAGTGGTCCTACAATGAGCAGTTCTTC. Amino acid sequence: CATSVPGLAGEWSYNEQFF. The chain has TRBV15 and TRBJ2-1; 14 bases line up with TRBD2. Trimming cost V 5 bases and J 1 base; bases outside gene matches: 10. CDR3 length equals 19 residues. The germline gives CDR1 LNHNV, CDR2 YYDKDF (reference sequence).

This CDR3 is CATRQTGVENTEAFF. CDR3 bases: TGTGCCACCAGACAGACAGGGGTAGAGAACACTGAAGCTTTCTTT. This chain uses TRBV24-1 with TRBJ1-1; 8 bases fit TRBD1. Germline CDR1 KGHDR, CDR2 SFDVKD. Germline trimming cut 7 bases from V and 1 base from J; bases unmatched to any gene: 7. This CDR3 spans 15 amino acids.

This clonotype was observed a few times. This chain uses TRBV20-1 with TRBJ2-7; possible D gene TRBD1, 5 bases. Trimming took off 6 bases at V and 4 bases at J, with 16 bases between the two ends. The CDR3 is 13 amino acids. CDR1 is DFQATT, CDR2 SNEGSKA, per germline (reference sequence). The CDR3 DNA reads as TGCAGTGCCGCCAGGGTTGTTCCTTACGAGCAGTACTTC. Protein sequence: CSAARVVPYEQYF.

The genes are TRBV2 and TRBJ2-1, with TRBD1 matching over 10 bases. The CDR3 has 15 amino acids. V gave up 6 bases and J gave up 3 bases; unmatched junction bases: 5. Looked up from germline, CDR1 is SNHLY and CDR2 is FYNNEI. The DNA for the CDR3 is TGTGCCAGCAGAGAGGACAGGGGGGGCTACAATGAGCAGTTCTTC. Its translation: CASREDRGGYNEQFF.

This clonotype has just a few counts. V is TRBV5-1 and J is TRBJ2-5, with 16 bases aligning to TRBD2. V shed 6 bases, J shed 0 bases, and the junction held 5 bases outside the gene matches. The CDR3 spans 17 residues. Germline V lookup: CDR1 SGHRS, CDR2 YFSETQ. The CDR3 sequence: CASKGLAGGRNQETQYF. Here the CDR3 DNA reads TGCGCCAGCAAGGGACTAGCGGGAGGGAGGAACCAAGAGACCCAGTACTTC.

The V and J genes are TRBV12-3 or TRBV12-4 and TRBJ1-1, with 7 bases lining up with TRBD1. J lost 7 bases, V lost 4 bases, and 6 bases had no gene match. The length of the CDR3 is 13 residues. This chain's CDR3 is CASSSGTVVEAFF. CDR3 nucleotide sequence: TGTGCCAGCAGTTCCGGGACAGTGGTTGAAGCTTTCTTT.

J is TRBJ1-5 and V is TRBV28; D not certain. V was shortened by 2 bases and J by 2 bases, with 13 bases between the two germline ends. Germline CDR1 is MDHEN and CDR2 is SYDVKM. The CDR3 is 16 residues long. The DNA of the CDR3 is TGTGCCAGCAGTTTAGGCGGCGGGCGAGGCAATCAGCCCCAGCATTTT. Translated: CASSLGGGRGNQPQHF.

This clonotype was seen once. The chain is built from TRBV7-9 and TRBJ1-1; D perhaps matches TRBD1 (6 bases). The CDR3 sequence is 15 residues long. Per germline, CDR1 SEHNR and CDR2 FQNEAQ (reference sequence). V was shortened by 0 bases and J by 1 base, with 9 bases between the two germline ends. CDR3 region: CASSLADRTNTEAFF. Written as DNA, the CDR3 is TGTGCCAGCAGCTTAGCAGACAGGACGAACACTGAAGCTTTCTTT.

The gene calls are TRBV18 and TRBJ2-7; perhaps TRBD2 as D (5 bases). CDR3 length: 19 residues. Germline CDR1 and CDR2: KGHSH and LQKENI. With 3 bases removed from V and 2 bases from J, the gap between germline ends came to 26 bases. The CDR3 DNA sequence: TGTGCCAGCTCACCGACGTCCCGAAATTTACAAGCGGCCCCCTACGAGCAGTACTTC. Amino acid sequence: CASSPTSRNLQAAPYEQYF. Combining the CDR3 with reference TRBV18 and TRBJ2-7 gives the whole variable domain NAGVMQNPRHLVRRRGQEARLRCSPMKGHSHVYWYRQLPEEGLKFMVYLQKENIIDESGMPKERFSAEFPKEGPSILRIQQVVRGDSAAYFCASSPTSRNLQAAPYEQYFGPGTRLTVT.